This passage covers 25 T cell receptor beta chains from one sample sequenced in a study of blood T cell repertoires in COVID-19. Generated by immunoSEQ multiplex PCR, the TCRdb table keeps only in-frame clones and is missing some. This table holds hundreds of thousands of clones, approximately 85% found once. Material: PBMCs or T cells enriched from blood (not recorded which). The receptors were sampled from a woman aged 50 to 60 with acute COVID-19.

The chain links TRBV7-9 to TRBJ2-1, with 8 bases matching TRBD2. The length of the CDR3 is 14 residues. Germline V gene lookup returns CDR1 SEHNR and CDR2 FQNEAQ (reference sequence). V was clipped by 3 bases and J by 8 bases; unmatched bases: 6. In DNA form, the CDR3 reads TGTGCCAGCAGCTTGGGACTAGATATAGATGAGCAGTTCTTC. Translation gives CASSLGLDIDEQFF.

CDR3 sequence: CASTHIPGQGAPGYTF. In DNA form, the CDR3 reads TGTGCCAGTACTCATATTCCGGGACAGGGGGCGCCTGGCTACACCTTC. The V call is TRBV19, the J call TRBJ1-2; 12 bases map to TRBD1. Trimming cost V 7 bases and J 7 bases; bases outside gene matches: 13. CDR1 and CDR2 from the germline V gene are LNHDA and SQIVND (reference sequence). This CDR3 contains 16 residues.

The V and J genes are TRBV5-1 and TRBJ1-2, with a weak D call TRBD1 (6 bases). The CDR3 spans 13 residues. The V gene's germline CDR1 is SGHRS and CDR2 YFSETQ. With 3 bases removed from V and 7 bases from J, the gap between germline ends came to 13 bases. CDR3 amino acids: CASSSEGGLGYTF. CDR3 in DNA: TGCGCCAGCAGCTCGGAGGGGGGGCTTGGCTACACCTTC.

The genes are TRBV11-2 and TRBJ1-1; possibly TRBD1 for D (6 bases). The CDR3 is 15 residues long. V was pared by 5 bases and J by 4 bases, with 17 bases between. Germline V gene data show CDR1 as SGHAT and CDR2 as FQNNGV. The CDR3 loop is CASSPLKIGGTEAFF. The DNA for the CDR3 is TGTGCCAGCAGCCCCCTCAAGATAGGGGGCACTGAAGCTTTCTTT.

The chain employs TRBV5-4 and TRBJ1-5; D possibly corresponds to TRBD1 (6 bases). CDR1 is SGHNT, CDR2 YYREEE, per germline (reference sequence). The V end lost 0 bases, the J end lost 3 bases, and 10 bases lay between the germline ends. The CDR3 spans 15 residues. The CDR3 DNA sequence: TGTGCCAGCAGCTTGGACAGGGCTAACAATCAGCCCCAGCATTTT. Translation gives CASSLDRANNQPQHF. Using reference TRBV5-4 and TRBJ1-5 for the parts outside the CDR3, the full variable domain is ETGVTQSPTHLIKTRGQQVTLRCSSQSGHNTVSWYQQALGQGPQFIFQYYREEENGRGNFPPRFSGLQFPNYSSELNVNALELDDSALYLCASSLDRANNQPQHFGDGTRLSIL.

J is TRBJ1-2 and V is TRBV29-1; weak D call: TRBD1 (6 bases). Trimming removed 3 bases at V and 8 bases at J, with 10 bases between. This CDR3 has 11 amino acids. Looked up from germline, CDR1 is SQVTM and CDR2 is ANQGSEA. The CDR3 spells CSVETGGGYTF. Here the CDR3 DNA reads TGCAGCGTTGAGACAGGCGGGGGCTACACCTTC. Full variable domain (missing parts from reference TRBV29-1 and TRBJ1-2): SAVISQKPSRDICQRGTSLTIQCQVDSQVTMMFWYRQQPGQSLTLIATANQGSEATYESGFVIDKFPISRPNLTFSTLTVSNMSPEDSSIYLCSVETGGGYTFGSGTRLTVV.

The chain is built from TRBV10-3 and TRBJ1-5, with no clear D. Looked up from germline, CDR1 is ENHRY and CDR2 is SYGVKD. The CDR3 totals 14 residues. The germline V and J ends were trimmed by 3 bases and 0 bases, with 6 bases remaining between them. CDR3 coding DNA: TGTGCCATCAGTGAACGAGATAGCAATCAGCCCCAGCATTTT. Protein product: CAISERDSNQPQHF.

The genes are TRBV4-2 and TRBJ1-5, with D uncertain. The CDR3 covers 12 residues. Germline CDR1 LGHNA, CDR2 YNFKEQ. With 0 bases removed from V and 15 bases from J, the gap between germline ends came to 12 bases. This chain's CDR3 is CASSQDREVPHF. The DNA of the CDR3 is TGTGCCAGCAGCCAAGATAGGGAGGTACCGCATTTT.

The J gene is TRBJ1-1, the V gene TRBV19, with D possibly matching TRBD1 (6 bases). This CDR3 has 16 residues. The ends were cut back, 4 bases at V and 5 bases at J, with 20 bases in the middle. Germline V gene data show CDR1 as LNHDA and CDR2 as SQIVND (reference sequence). The CDR3 region has the DNA TGTGCCAGTAGTACTACCTCAGGGGCCCTTGGGACTGAAGCTTTCTTT. This gives the protein CASSTTSGALGTEAFF.

The chain recombines TRBV5-4 with TRBJ2-5, with 8 positions matching TRBD2. The V gene's germline CDR1 is SGHNT and CDR2 YYREEE (reference sequence). The J segment lost 5 bases and the V segment lost 1 base, leaving 4 bases of the junction unmatched. The CDR3 is made up of 14 amino acids. DNA of the CDR3: TGTGCCAGCAGCTTGACGGGGGGGAGGGAGACCCAGTACTTC. It yields the protein CASSLTGGRETQYF.

This clone has just one count. This chain links TRBV30 with TRBJ1-1; D possibly corresponds to TRBD1 (6 bases). The germline CDR1 and CDR2 sequences are GTSNPN and SVGIG (reference sequence). The CDR3 consists of 13 residues. V shed 2 bases and J shed 1 base, with 8 bases lying between them. In DNA, the CDR3 is TGTGCCTGGAGTCTCAGGGGGAACACTGAAGCTTTCTTT. It translates to CAWSLRGNTEAFF. The full variable domain, rest sourced from reference TRBV30 and TRBJ1-1, is SQTIHQWPATLVQPVGSPLSLECTVEGTSNPNLYWYRQAAGRGLQLLFYSVGIGQISSEVPQNLSASRPQDRQFILSSKKLLLSDSGFYLCAWSLRGNTEAFFGQGTRLTVV.

The rearrangement links TRBV5-1 to TRBJ2-3, with 9 bases fitting TRBD2. CDR1 is SGHRS, CDR2 YFSETQ, per germline. Trimming cost V 2 bases and J 5 bases; bases outside gene matches: 9. This CDR3 comprises 16 residues. CDR3 protein: CASSFLPSGEEDTQYF. In nucleotides, the CDR3 is TGCGCCAGCAGCTTCTTACCTAGCGGGGAGGAAGATACGCAGTATTTT. The entire variable domain, with the rest obtained from reference TRBV5-1 and TRBJ2-3, is as follows: KAGVTQTPRYLIKTRGQQVTLSCSPISGHRSVSWYQQTPGQGLQFLFEYFSETQRNKGNFPGRFSGRQFSNSRSEMNVSTLELGDSALYLCASSFLPSGEEDTQYFGPGTRLTVL.

The chain joins TRBV19 to TRBJ2-3, with D perhaps TRBD2 (6 bases). V lost 1 base and J lost 1, with 9 bases in between. Per germline, CDR1 LNHDA and CDR2 SQIVND (reference sequence). The CDR3 sequence is 15 residues long. In DNA form, the CDR3 reads TGTGCCAGTAGTATAGGGGGGGTCGGCACAGATACGCAGTATTTT. It codes for CASSIGGVGTDTQYF.

The CDR3 sequence: CSASRGQGAWNTEAFF. The DNA for the CDR3 is TGCAGTGCTAGTCGAGGACAGGGGGCTTGGAACACTGAAGCTTTCTTT. This chain uses TRBV20-1 with TRBJ1-1; 11 bases are a match to TRBD1. Per germline, CDR1 DFQATT and CDR2 SNEGSKA (reference sequence). CDR3 length: 16 residues. V lost 3 bases and J lost 1; bases outside the gene matches: 7.

V gene TRBV7-9 combines with J gene TRBJ1-2, with no clear D. The CDR3 length is 14 residues. With 4 bases removed from V and 2 bases from J, the gap between germline ends came to 11 bases. Germline loops: CDR1 SEHNR, CDR2 FQNEAQ (reference sequence). CDR3 loop: CASSSAAANYGYTF. The CDR3 region has the DNA TGTGCCAGCAGCTCCGCTGCAGCGAACTATGGCTACACCTTC. Full variable domain (outside the CDR3, taken from reference TRBV7-9 and TRBJ1-2): DTGVSQNPRHKITKRGQNVTFRCDPISEHNRLYWYRQTLGQGPEFLTYFQNEAQLEKSRLLSDRFSAERPKGSFSTLEIQRTEQGDSAMYLCASSSAAANYGYTFGSGTRLTVV.

This chain uses TRBV18 with TRBJ2-7; possibly TRBD1 for D (5 bases). This CDR3 is built from 14 residues. V lost 2 bases and J 5 bases, leaving 13 bases between the germline ends. The germline V gene has CDR1 KGHSH and CDR2 LQKENI. CDR3 sequence reads: CASSPKMGPHEQYF. The DNA of the CDR3 is TGTGCCAGCTCACCAAAAATGGGGCCCCACGAGCAGTACTTC.

This chain links TRBV7-2 with TRBJ1-5; D gene ambiguous. Trimming took 0 bases from V and 7 from J, leaving 13 bases between them. Per the germline V gene, CDR1 is SGHTA and CDR2 is FQGNSA. The CDR3 is 15 amino acids. CDR3 protein: CASSLAAGSEQPQHF. The CDR3 region has the DNA TGTGCCAGCAGCTTAGCGGCCGGGTCGGAACAGCCCCAGCATTTT. The full variable domain, completed using reference TRBV7-2 and TRBJ1-5, is GAGVSQSPSNKVTEKGKDVELRCDPISGHTALYWYRQSLGQGLEFLIYFQGNSAPDKSGLPSDRFSAERTGGSVSTLTIQRTQQEDSAVYLCASSLAAGSEQPQHFGDGTRLSIL.

The CDR3 loop reads CASSPTLRGGYTF. CDR3 bases: TGCGCCAGCAGCCCCACCCTCAGGGGTGGCTACACCTTC. The chain has TRBV4-3 and TRBJ1-2, with D possibly matching TRBD1 (6 bases). Germline lookup yields CDR1 LGHNA and CDR2 YSLEER. Trimming removed 4 bases at V and 7 bases at J, with 13 bases between. The CDR3 consists of 13 residues.

J is TRBJ2-7 and V is TRBV9; 7 bases align to TRBD2. The CDR3 covers 17 residues. The V gene's germline CDR1 is SGDLS and CDR2 YYNGEE. With V trimmed by 5 bases and J by 0 bases, 14 bases remained unmatched. The CDR3 bases are TGTGCCAGCAGTCAGGGAGCTGGTAGCGGGCCCTCCTACGAGCAGTACTTC. Translated, it gives CASSQGAGSGPSYEQYF.

The sample holds a few counts of this clone. The V and J genes are TRBV7-2 and TRBJ2-7; TRBD1 is a possible D gene (6 bases). Germline loops: CDR1 SGHTA, CDR2 FQGNSA. CDR3 size: 18 residues. V was cut by 0 bases and J by 5 bases, with 23 bases left in between. The CDR3 nucleotides are TGTGCCAGCAGCTTAGCTTCCGGGACAATGATACGCCTTCACGAGCAGTACTTC. Translating gives CASSLASGTMIRLHEQYF.

This clone turned up a few times. The chain uses TRBV30 and TRBJ1-2; TRBD1 is a possible D gene (6 bases). Between the trimmed V and J ends, which lost 0 bases and 8 bases, there was a span of 10 bases. CDR1 is GTSNPN, CDR2 SVGIG, per germline (reference sequence). This CDR3 has 12 amino acids. CDR3 in DNA: TGTGCCTGGAGTGTCGGGGGGCGCGGCTACACCTTC. Encoded protein: CAWSVGGRGYTF.

The V gene is TRBV19, the J gene TRBJ2-1, with D perhaps matching TRBD1 (7 bases). The CDR3 has 14 residues. V lost 0 bases and J lost 7, with 10 bases in between. Germline values: CDR1 LNHDA, CDR2 SQIVND (reference sequence). The DNA for the CDR3 is TGTGCCAGTAGTATAGACAGGGGGAGGAATGAGCAGTTCTTC. Translated: CASSIDRGRNEQFF. The full variable domain, completed using reference TRBV19 and TRBJ2-1, is DGGITQSPKYLFRKEGQNVTLSCEQNLNHDAMYWYRQDPGQGLRLIYYSQIVNDFQKGDIAEGYSVSREKKESFPLTVTSAQKNPTAFYLCASSIDRGRNEQFFGPGTRLTVL.

The V and J genes are TRBV5-1 and TRBJ1-4; D might be TRBD1 (5 bases). CDR3 length equals 14 residues. Trimming removed 4 bases from V and 5 bases from J, with 12 bases in between. CDR1 SGHRS and CDR2 YFSETQ come from the germline V gene. CDR3 sequence reads: CASSRGTKNEKLFF. In DNA, the CDR3 is TGCGCCAGCAGCCGCGGGACTAAGAATGAAAAACTGTTTTTT.

The chain has TRBV2 and TRBJ1-2; D ambiguous. V was cut by 7 bases and J by 8 bases, with 20 bases left in between. The CDR3 sequence is 14 residues long. Germline V gene sequence: CDR1 SNHLY, CDR2 FYNNEI. The CDR3 nucleotides are TGTGCCAGCATCGAAACCCCCCGGGGTGGAGGCTACACCTTC. The encoded protein is CASIETPRGGGYTF. Full variable domain (rest looked up from reference TRBV2 and TRBJ1-2): EPEVTQTPSHQVTQMGQEVILRCVPISNHLYFYWYRQILGQKVEFLVSFYNNEISEKSEIFDDQFSVERPDGSNFTLKIRSTKLEDSAMYFCASIETPRGGGYTFGSGTRLTVV.

This chain connects TRBV25-1 to TRBJ2-1; 8 bases match TRBD2. Germline V gene data show CDR1 as MGHDK and CDR2 as SYGVNS. J gave up 10 bases and V 3 bases, and 2 bases lay outside the gene matches. The CDR3 is 12 amino acids. The CDR3 DNA reads TGTGCCAGCAGTGAGAAGCGGGGGGAGCAGTTCTTC. Translation gives CASSEKRGEQFF.